The 29 T cell receptor beta chains presented below share a single source sample, sequenced in a study of human T cells and chemical hapten exposure. Time point reported: patch test 1, 2 weeks after DPC sensitization. As for treatment: therapeutic diphenylcyclopropenone sensitization with weekly scalp DPC. TCRdb ran MiXCR on the RACE reads and lists one entry per CDR3 protein. This sample carries roughly 380,000 distinct CDR3 sequences, roughly 5% of them seen once, and the ten largest clones take around 2.3%. Sample: whole blood, taken in connection with sensitization to the hapten diphenylcyclopropenone (DPC). Every receptor here comes from a woman aged 45-65 years with alopecia areata. Some clones in this sample may be carry-over from other donors' samples.

This clonotype appeared a few times. V and J are TRBV29-1 and TRBJ2-7; no firm D call. CDR1 is SQVTM, CDR2 ANQGSEA, per germline. The CDR3 sequence is 13 residues long. V was trimmed by 0 bases and J by 2 bases, leaving 8 bases between them. The CDR3: CSVEDLHTYEQYF. The CDR3 DNA reads TGCAGCGTTGAAGATCTTCATACCTACGAGCAGTACTTC.

The chain combines TRBV5-1 with TRBJ1-1; D remains ambiguous. Trimming shortened V by 4 bases and J by 7 bases, and 11 bases separated the two germline ends. Germline CDR1 reads SGHRS; CDR2 reads YFSETQ. The CDR3 runs 12 residues. The CDR3: CASSGRAGEAFF. CDR3 nucleotides: TGCGCCAGCAGCGGGAGGGCGGGTGAAGCTTTCTTT.

V and J are TRBV12-3 or TRBV12-4 and TRBJ1-5, with D maybe TRBD1 (6 bases). Trimming shortened V by 6 bases and J by 7 bases, and 22 bases separated the two germline ends. CDR3 length equals 16 residues. The DNA of the CDR3 is TGTGCCAGCAGCCCCCCGAGGGGGGGAAGGGAACAGCCCCAGCATTTT. It yields the protein CASSPPRGGREQPQHF.

V gene TRBV18 combines with J gene TRBJ1-3, with 8 bases matching TRBD1. Germline CDR1 and CDR2: KGHSH and LQKENI. CDR3 length: 15 residues. Trimming cost V 6 bases and J 1 base; bases outside gene matches: 5. CDR3 loop: CASSPGQASGNTIYF. The CDR3 nucleotides read TGTGCCAGCTCCCCGGGACAGGCGTCTGGAAACACCATATATTTT.

The J gene is TRBJ2-5, the V gene TRBV27; 11 bases fit TRBD2. Germline-derived CDR1 and CDR2 are MNHEY and SMNVEV (reference sequence). The CDR3 sequence is 15 residues long. J gave up 2 bases and V 3 bases, and 2 bases lay outside the gene matches. The CDR3 here is CASSFRTSGQETQYF. Written as DNA, the CDR3 is TGTGCCAGCAGTTTCCGGACTAGCGGGCAAGAGACCCAGTACTTC.

This clonotype was recorded at least ten times. V and J are TRBV20-1 and TRBJ2-5; 8 bases map to TRBD1. With V trimmed by 5 bases and J by 1 base, 6 bases remained unmatched. This CDR3 is 14 amino acids long. CDR1 is DFQATT, CDR2 SNEGSKA, per germline (reference sequence). The CDR3 DNA is TGCAGTGCTCGCGGCGGACAGGGCCAAGAGACCCAGTACTTC. Its protein is CSARGGQGQETQYF.

This clonotype was detected a few times. This chain links TRBV27 with TRBJ1-5; a weak D match, TRBD1 (5 bases). This CDR3 region has 14 residues. Germline V gives CDR1 MNHEY, CDR2 SMNVEV (reference sequence). Trimming pared 8 bases from V and 7 bases from J, leaving 18 bases between. The CDR3 loop is CASGQAGSGQPQHF. The CDR3 DNA follows: TGTGCCAGCGGGCAGGCAGGGTCCGGCCAGCCCCAGCATTTT.

This clonotype was counted at least ten times. This sequence joins TRBV29-1 and TRBJ1-2; D perhaps matches TRBD1 (6 bases). Trimming left V 8 bases short and J 4 bases short, with 11 bases between. This CDR3 is 11 amino acids long. Germline assignment: CDR1 SQVTM and CDR2 ANQGSEA. The CDR3 protein is CSLRDTYGYTF. Here the CDR3 DNA reads TGCAGCCTCCGGGACACCTATGGCTACACCTTC.

Many counts were recorded for this clonotype. The rearrangement joins TRBV27 to TRBJ2-3, with 7 bases lining up with TRBD2. Germline V lookup: CDR1 MNHEY, CDR2 SMNVEV (reference sequence). CDR3 size: 17 residues. J was trimmed by 0 bases and V by 0 bases; bases with no gene match: 6. Here the CDR3 DNA reads TGTGCCAGCAGTTTATCCCGGGCTAGCGGCAGCACAGATACGCAGTATTTT. It specifies CASSLSRASGSTDTQYF.

This clonotype was seen more than once but under ten times. The gene calls are TRBV2 and TRBJ2-3; 8 bases fit TRBD2. Trimming at V came to 6 bases and at J to 0 bases, leaving 14 bases not matched to a gene. Germline values: CDR1 SNHLY, CDR2 FYNNEI. There are 18 residues in the CDR3. This CDR3 reads CASRGWRGAELSTDTQYF. CDR3 nucleotide sequence: TGTGCCAGCAGGGGCTGGCGGGGGGCGGAACTTAGCACAGATACGCAGTATTTT.

The chain employs TRBV27 and TRBJ1-5; no definite D call. Germline lookup yields CDR1 MNHEY and CDR2 SMNVEV (reference sequence). V lost 6 bases and J 0 bases, leaving 6 bases between the germline ends. The CDR3 is 13 residues long. This CDR3 reads CASSFVSNQPQHF. CDR3 DNA sequence: TGTGCCAGCAGCTTCGTTAGCAATCAGCCCCAGCATTTT.

This clonotype has at least ten counts. This rearrangement joins TRBV6-1 to TRBJ1-5, with 9 bases identical to TRBD1. This CDR3 is 15 amino acids long. V lost 2 bases to trimming and J lost 5 bases; unmatched junction nucleotides: 4. Germline lookup yields CDR1 MNHNS and CDR2 SASEGT. CDR3 nucleotides: TGTGCCAGCAGTGAATGGGGACAGGGATATCAGCCCCAGCATTTT. It specifies CASSEWGQGYQPQHF.

This clonotype was counted only a few times. V and J are TRBV6-1 and TRBJ2-7, with a possible D match to TRBD2 (6 bases). V was shortened by 8 bases and J by 6 bases, with 8 bases between the two germline ends. Germline CDR1 is MNHNS and CDR2 is SASEGT. The CDR3 runs 10 residues. CDR3 sequence (DNA): TGTGCCAGCGGGACTGTCGAGCAGTACTTC. It translates to CASGTVEQYF.

This clonotype was seen more than once but under ten times. J is TRBJ1-5 and V is TRBV4-3; unclear D gene. Germline V gene sequence: CDR1 LGHNA, CDR2 YSLEER. The length of the CDR3 is 15 residues. V gave up 0 bases and J gave up 0 bases, with 6 bases separating them. For the CDR3, the DNA is TGCGCCAGCAGCCAAGATAGGGTTAGCAATCAGCCCCAGCATTTT. The encoded protein is CASSQDRVSNQPQHF.

This clonotype was seen at least ten times. The chain uses TRBV2 and TRBJ1-5; D is undetermined. Germline values: CDR1 SNHLY, CDR2 FYNNEI. The CDR3 is 17 amino acids. Trimming took off 4 bases at V and 1 base at J, with 17 bases between the two ends. CDR3 nucleotides: TGTGCCAGCAGTGCTCAGTTAACAGAGGGAAGCAATCAGCCCCAGCATTTT. Translating gives CASSAQLTEGSNQPQHF.

Note on this clonotype: Here the CDR3 omits its conserved ending phenylalanine or tryptophan, so a read error is the likely source. The V gene is TRBV15, the J gene TRBJ1-4, with 9 positions matching TRBD1. V was pared by 5 bases and J by 6 bases, with 7 bases of the junction left unmatched. From germline, CDR1 is LNHNV and CDR2 YYDKDF (reference sequence). CDR3 length: 15 residues. The CDR3 sequence: CATSPGQGGHEKLFL. In DNA, the CDR3 is TGTGCCACCAGCCCGGGACAGGGAGGGCATGAAAAACTGTTTTTG.

This clonotype was counted at least ten times. The genes are TRBV5-1 and TRBJ2-5; D might be TRBD1 (5 bases). The CDR3 is 17 amino acids. CDR1 and CDR2 from the germline V gene are SGHRS and YFSETQ. Trimming shortened V by 4 bases and J by 1 base, and 20 bases separated the two germline ends. DNA for the CDR3: TGCGCCAGCAGCCGTACTGCAGGGATTGGAGCCCAAGAGACCCAGTACTTC. It translates to CASSRTAGIGAQETQYF.

This clonotype came up many times. CDR3 protein: CASSILPPTRGSGNTIYF. CDR3 DNA: TGTGCCAGCAGCATTTTACCCCCCACGCGGGGGTCTGGAAACACCATATATTTT. The chain links TRBV7-9 to TRBJ1-3; weak D call: TRBD1 (5 bases). Germline CDR1 SEHNR, CDR2 FQNEAQ (reference sequence). The CDR3 has 18 residues. V was cut by 5 bases and J by 1 base, with 21 bases left in between.

This clonotype was recorded at least ten times. The rearrangement uses TRBV28 and TRBJ1-6, with a weak D call TRBD1 (6 bases). Trimming cost V 4 bases and J 1 base, with 8 bases left between them. The CDR3 totals 15 residues. Per the germline V gene, CDR1 is MDHEN and CDR2 is SYDVKM. The CDR3 reads CASSSRGSYNSPLHF. CDR3 nucleotides: TGTGCCAGCAGTTCCAGGGGTTCCTATAATTCACCCCTCCACTTT.

In this sample, this clonotype turned up many times. This sequence joins TRBV9 and TRBJ2-7, with D maybe TRBD2 (6 bases). The germline V gene encodes CDR1 SGDLS and CDR2 YYNGEE. The CDR3 totals 14 residues. V was shortened by 4 bases and J by 5 bases, with 16 bases between the two germline ends. CDR3 sequence (DNA): TGTGCCAGCAGCCCACCGGGGAGGATCCACGAGCAGTACTTC. Translating it yields CASSPPGRIHEQYF.

This clonotype was recorded many times. V is TRBV5-1 and J is TRBJ1-1; 9 nucleotides match TRBD1. The ends lost 3 bases at V and 6 bases at J; junction bases unmatched: 9. Germline CDR1 SGHRS, CDR2 YFSETQ. The CDR3 extends over 15 amino acids. The DNA for the CDR3 is TGCGCCAGCAGCTCCACAGGGGGCGCAGGGTCTGAAGCTTTCTTT. Its translation is CASSSTGGAGSEAFF.

This clonotype was seen at least ten times. The V gene is TRBV6-1, the J gene TRBJ2-1, with D possibly TRBD2 on 7 matching bases. This CDR3 has 19 amino acids. Germline-derived CDR1 and CDR2 are MNHNS and SASEGT. V was pared by 5 bases and J by 0 bases, with 23 bases between. This chain's CDR3 is CASSKRARGARSSYNEQFF. The CDR3 nucleotides read TGTGCCAGCAGTAAACGGGCCCGGGGGGCGAGGAGCTCCTACAATGAGCAGTTCTTC.

This chain links TRBV7-9 with TRBJ1-5; D gene uncertain. V lost 5 bases to trimming and J lost 1 base, with 12 bases between them. Germline V gives CDR1 SEHNR, CDR2 FQNEAQ (reference sequence). This CDR3 is 15 amino acids long. Here the CDR3 reads CASSRLGESNQPQHF. As DNA, the CDR3 is TGTGCCAGCAGCAGGCTAGGCGAGAGCAATCAGCCCCAGCATTTT.

This chain joins TRBV20-1 and TRBJ1-4; D might be TRBD1 (5 bases). Germline V lookup: CDR1 DFQATT, CDR2 SNEGSKA (reference sequence). This CDR3 has 13 residues. Deletions cut 1 base from V and 8 bases from J, with 11 bases between. CDR3 protein: CSARGQGGEKLFF. For the CDR3, the DNA is TGCAGTGCTAGAGGCCAGGGAGGGGAAAAACTGTTTTTT.

This clonotype was counted only a few times. This rearrangement joins TRBV20-1 to TRBJ1-5; 12 positions match TRBD1. This CDR3 contains 16 residues. Germline V CDR1 and CDR2: DFQATT, SNEGSKA (reference sequence). V lost 3 bases to trimming and J lost 6 bases; unmatched junction nucleotides: 9. CDR3 DNA sequence: TGCAGTGCTAGCGTAATGGGACAGGGGGCTTCTCAGCCCCAGCATTTT. Translating it yields CSASVMGQGASQPQHF.

This clonotype was observed at least ten times. This chain links TRBV5-6 with TRBJ2-1; 7 bases map to TRBD2. The CDR3 totals 15 residues. Germline-derived CDR1 and CDR2 are SGHDT and YYEEEE. With 2 bases clipped from V and 6 bases from J, the junction kept 8 bases outside the gene matches. DNA for the CDR3: TGTGCCAGCAGCTTCCACGGGACGGGGGGCAATGAGCAGTTCTTC. It codes for CASSFHGTGGNEQFF. The full variable domain, rest sourced from reference TRBV5-6 and TRBJ2-1, is DAGVTQSPTHLIKTRGQQVTLRCSPKSGHDTVSWYQQALGQGPQFIFQYYEEEERQRGNFPDRFSGHQFPNYSSELNVNALLLGDSALYLCASSFHGTGGNEQFFGPGTRLTVL.

This clonotype was seen at least ten times. The V gene is TRBV6-6, the J gene TRBJ1-5; a possible D gene is TRBD1 (5 bases). Trimming took 5 bases from V and 0 from J, leaving 14 bases between them. CDR1 and CDR2 (germline): MNHNY, SVGAGI (reference sequence). This CDR3 contains 16 residues. CDR3 residues: CASSMPTANSNQPQHF. The CDR3 DNA reads TGTGCCAGCAGTATGCCGACAGCGAATAGCAATCAGCCCCAGCATTTT.

The gene calls are TRBV3-1 and TRBJ2-7, with 7 bases matching TRBD2. CDR3 length: 16 residues. Trimming at V came to 1 base and at J to 4 bases, leaving 10 bases not matched to a gene. Germline V gives CDR1 LGHDT, CDR2 YNNKEL (reference sequence). The DNA for the CDR3 is TGTGCCAGCAGCCAAGCCTCCGGGAGGCTTCTTTACGAGCAGTACTTC. It yields the protein CASSQASGRLLYEQYF.

DNA for the CDR3: TGTGCCAGCAGCCAAGAAGGTGCTAGCGGGAACAGAGGCACAGATACGCAGTATTTT. Its protein product is CASSQEGASGNRGTDTQYF. This chain connects TRBV4-2 to TRBJ2-3, with 9 bases aligning to TRBD2. The ends lost 0 bases at V and 1 base at J; junction bases unmatched: 11. The CDR3 runs 19 residues. Germline-derived CDR1 and CDR2 are LGHNA and YNFKEQ.